This T cell receptor beta chain was documented in a study of T cells in localized non-small cell lung cancer. TCRdb's copy holds only in-frame clones and misses some; the assay was immunoSEQ multiplex PCR. The data hold tens of thousands of clones, with about four fifths observed a single time. Study observations and caveats: Researchers found a median approximately 57 of the top 100 tumor clones in adjacent lung. Patients showing higher blood T cell density tended to see longer overall survival. Uninvolved nearby lung showed the greatest T cell clonality, exceeding that found in tumor.

This CDR3 has 15 residues. The germline CDR1 and CDR2 sequences are KGHSH and LQKENI. V lost 2 bases, J lost 10 bases, and 15 bases lay in between. Details on this clone: Its antigen is currently unknown.

The clonotype comes from a man between 40 and 70 years old with stage I lung adenocarcinoma. The gene calls are TRBV18 and TRBJ1-6; D is unresolved. The sample consisted of peripheral blood, taken before any cancer treatment. CDR3 sequence reads: CASSPGPLPPSPLHF. The DNA for the CDR3 is TGTGCCAGCTCACCAGGACCGCTCCCGCCGTCACCCCTCCACTTT.